This T cell receptor (beta chain) was retrieved from a study of cytomegalovirus exposure and HLA in healthy donors. In the study overall: HLA-typed donors were the source of approximately 85 million unique TCRs held in an early data release.

To note about this clone: Its target is not known.

Use of 60 Vbeta and 13 Jbeta primers characterized the PCR. The method was immunoSEQ multiplex PCR; TCRdb's version includes in-frame clones alone and lacks a portion of them. This sample yields tens of thousands of clones, of which 65% to 75% are seen a single time; 20% to 30% belongs to the top ten. Whole-study findings and limits: A previous analysis found most TCR beta V segments productive roughly 87% or roughly 30% of the time. Later analysis revealed greater clonal expansion in HLA-associated TCR beta chains than in equally common others. Later genetic work tied a missense DCLRE1C variant to beta-chain V and J trimming.

The CDR3 has 14 residues. CDR1 and CDR2 from the germline V gene are MNHEY and SMNVEV (reference sequence). Deletions cut 4 bases from V and 1 base from J, with 10 bases between. Sequenced input: PBMCs. This chain connects TRBV27 to TRBJ1-1; possible D gene TRBD1, 6 bases. The clonotype was recovered from a man aged 50 to 59 in good health and CMV-seropositive. The CDR3 sequence: CASSSPGENTEAFF. CDR3 coding DNA: TGTGCCAGCAGTTCCCCAGGGGAGAACACTGAAGCTTTCTTT.